This T cell receptor beta chain was recorded in a study of monozygotic twins with inflammatory bowel disease. Whole blood, unsorted for T cells, was the source of total RNA. The CDR3 is made up of 14 amino acids. Per the germline V gene, CDR1 is DFQATT and CDR2 is SNEGSKA (reference sequence). Study findings and constraints: Twins with IBD had fewer clonotypes in common with others than healthy twins, particularly during disease activity.

TCRdb re-analyzed the 5' RACE reads; it lists each CDR3 protein once, without DNA. The listing records some 150,000 distinct CDR3 sequences. In the case of this clonotype: Its target is not known.

J is TRBJ2-1 and V is TRBV20-1. This receptor was taken from a human donor with ulcerative colitis or Crohn's disease, or a healthy co-twin of an affected twin (not recorded which). What was sequenced was blood. CDR3: CSARMEGSYNEQFF.